The 25 T cell receptor beta chains given below trace back to one sample, sequenced in a study of shared clonotypes between healthy human individuals. Produced via immunoSEQ multiplex PCR; TCRdb's table is partial and in-frame only. The sample shows roughly 2.6 million clones, about 92% of them seen only once. Sequenced material: naive CD4+ T cells sorted from blood. Subset noted: CD45RA+ positively selected. The receptors were sampled from a man younger than 30 in good health.

The chain combines TRBV19 with TRBJ2-5; no definite D call. Germline V gene lookup returns CDR1 LNHDA and CDR2 SQIVND (reference sequence). CDR3 length: 13 amino acids. Trimming pared 4 bases from V and 5 bases from J, leaving 11 bases between. The CDR3 reads CASSTWATETQYF. DNA for the CDR3: TGTGCCAGTAGTACCTGGGCCACGGAGACCCAGTACTTC.

This chain links TRBV6-5 with TRBJ2-3, with D perhaps matching TRBD1 or TRBD2 (5 bases each). Germline-derived CDR1 and CDR2 are MNHEY and SVGAGI. V lost 2 bases to trimming and J lost 1 base, with 10 bases between them. The CDR3 totals 15 residues. The CDR3 protein is CASSYALGGTDTQYF. The CDR3 DNA reads TGTGCCAGCAGTTACGCCCTGGGGGGCACAGATACGCAGTATTTT.

The V call is TRBV19, the J call TRBJ1-5, with D hard to call. This CDR3 is 15 amino acids long. Trimming stripped 2 bases from V and 0 bases from J, with 8 bases between. From germline, CDR1 is LNHDA and CDR2 SQIVND (reference sequence). The CDR3, as DNA: TGTGCCAGTAGTATAACTGACGGTAGCAATCAGCCCCAGCATTTT. It is translated as CASSITDGSNQPQHF.

The rearrangement uses TRBV13 and TRBJ2-7; tentatively, D is TRBD2 (5 bases). V gave up 5 bases and J gave up 3 bases, with 14 bases separating them. CDR1 and CDR2 from the germline V gene are PRHDT and FYEKMQ (reference sequence). The CDR3 is 14 amino acids. This chain's CDR3 is CASSPTGKYYEQYF. CDR3 nucleotides: TGTGCCAGCAGCCCCACCGGGAAGTACTACGAGCAGTACTTC. Full variable domain (remainder filled in from reference TRBV13 and TRBJ2-7): AAGVIQSPRHLIKEKRETATLKCYPIPRHDTVYWYQQGPGQDPQFLISFYEKMQSDKGSIPDRFSAQQFSDYHSELNMSSLELGDSALYFCASSPTGKYYEQYFGPGTRLTVT.

The chain joins TRBV19 to TRBJ2-7; D is perhaps TRBD2 (6 bases). Germline CDR1 is LNHDA and CDR2 is SQIVND (reference sequence). The germline V and J ends were trimmed by 5 bases and 5 bases, with 7 bases remaining between them. The CDR3 totals 11 residues. CDR3 nucleotide sequence: TGTGCCAGTAGTTCGGGAGACGAGCAGTACTTC. Its translation is CASSSGDEQYF. Variable domain in full (rest from reference TRBV19 and TRBJ2-7): DGGITQSPKYLFRKEGQNVTLSCEQNLNHDAMYWYRQDPGQGLRLIYYSQIVNDFQKGDIAEGYSVSREKKESFPLTVTSAQKNPTAFYLCASSSGDEQYFGPGTRLTVT.

A note on this clone: The same CDR3 is also encoded by other DNA sequences in this sample. The chain combines TRBV7-3 with TRBJ2-3; 9 bases are a match to TRBD2. Germline loops: CDR1 SGHTA, CDR2 FQGTGA. V shed 4 bases, J shed 5 bases, and the junction held 4 bases outside the gene matches. The CDR3 spans 14 residues. As DNA, the CDR3 is TGTGCCAGCAGCTCGGGACTAGCCGGAGATACGCAGTATTTT. This codes for CASSSGLAGDTQYF.

The chain recombines TRBV28 with TRBJ1-1; 7 bases line up with TRBD1. The V segment lost 5 bases and the J segment 8 bases; nucleotides outside the gene matches: 14. This CDR3 has 15 residues. Germline V gene lookup returns CDR1 MDHEN and CDR2 SYDVKM. CDR3 region: CASSTYLDRVREAFF. The CDR3 coding sequence is TGTGCCAGCAGTACCTACCTCGACAGGGTGAGAGAAGCTTTCTTT.

This chain links TRBV10-1 with TRBJ1-2; D remains ambiguous. CDR3 length: 14 residues. The germline V gene encodes CDR1 WNHNN and CDR2 SYGVQD (reference sequence). Deletions cut 6 bases from V and 1 base from J, with 12 bases between. CDR3 loop: CASRMSKINYGYTF. CDR3 in DNA: TGCGCCAGCAGAATGAGCAAGATTAACTATGGCTACACCTTC.

The rearrangement uses TRBV19 and TRBJ2-6, with 9 bases aligning to TRBD2. Per the germline V gene, CDR1 is LNHDA and CDR2 is SQIVND (reference sequence). The junction had 18 bases not matched to a gene; V was cut back by 4 bases and J by 2 bases. The CDR3 contains 21 residues. Written as DNA, the CDR3 is TGTGCCAGTAGTAGGCGGTTGCCAAACTCAGCGGGGGGCGCTGGGGCCAACGTCCTGACTTTC. It yields the protein CASSRRLPNSAGGAGANVLTF.

This chain joins TRBV10-2 and TRBJ1-5; a weak D match, TRBD1 (6 bases). CDR1 is WSHSY and CDR2 is SAAADI in the germline V gene. Trimming stripped 3 bases from V and 3 bases from J, with 15 bases between. The CDR3 consists of 16 residues. The chain's CDR3 is CASSDQDSAINQPQHF. The CDR3 nucleotides read TGCGCCAGCAGTGACCAGGACAGCGCGATCAATCAGCCCCAGCATTTT.

The V and J genes are TRBV7-2 and TRBJ2-3; TRBD2 matches at 11 bases. The V gene end was trimmed by 5 bases and the J gene end by 14 bases; junction bases not matched to a gene: 6. The germline gives CDR1 SGHTA, CDR2 FQGNSA. The CDR3 spans 12 residues. The CDR3 DNA reads as TGTGCCAGCAGCATTCTAGCGGGGGGAGGGTATTTT. Residues: CASSILAGGGYF.

The rearrangement joins TRBV29-1 to TRBJ2-6; 7 nucleotides align to TRBD1. There are 15 residues in the CDR3. The germline gives CDR1 SQVTM, CDR2 ANQGSEA. The V gene end was trimmed by 6 bases and the J gene end by 0 bases; junction bases not matched to a gene: 5. CDR3 coding DNA: TGCAGCGTCCATGACAGGGTCTCTGGGGCCAACGTCCTGACTTTC. As protein: CSVHDRVSGANVLTF.

V and J are TRBV6-5 and TRBJ1-2; D perhaps matches TRBD1 (5 bases). Trimming took 7 bases from V and 7 from J, leaving 16 bases between them. The CDR3 sequence is 13 residues long. Germline V gene lookup returns CDR1 MNHEY and CDR2 SVGAGI. For the CDR3, the DNA is TGTGCCAGCACCTGGGGGGGGAGCTTTGGCTACACCTTC. Its protein product is CASTWGGSFGYTF.

Notes on this clone: At one of its ends the junction is not consistent with the germline gene, which may arise from a read error. The chain combines TRBV29-1 with TRBJ2-7, with D tentatively TRBD2 (5 bases). The germline V gene encodes CDR1 SQVTM and CDR2 ANQGSEA. The CDR3 extends over 13 amino acids. The CDR3 region has the DNA TGCAGCGTTGGTCCGGGGTCCTCCGACGAGCAGTACTTC. This gives the protein CSVGPGSSDEQYF.

This rearrangement joins TRBV12-2 to TRBJ2-2. TRBV12-2 constitutes a pseudogene. CDR3 size: 14 residues. The CDR3 DNA is TGTGCAAGTCGCTTGTGGGGTTACCGCGGGGAGCTGTTTTTT. It is translated as CASRLWGYRGELFF.

As for this clone: Distinct nucleotide sequences in the sample also encode this CDR3. This chain joins TRBV30 and TRBJ1-6; TRBD1 aligns across 9 bases. CDR1 and CDR2 from the germline V gene are GTSNPN and SVGIG (reference sequence). V shed 1 base and J 7 bases; nucleotides not matched to a gene: 2. The length of the CDR3 is 14 residues. The CDR3 reads CAWSGGQGNSPLHF. As DNA, the CDR3 is TGTGCCTGGAGTGGTGGACAGGGGAATTCACCCCTCCACTTT. The full variable domain, completed using reference TRBV30 and TRBJ1-6, is SQTIHQWPATLVQPVGSPLSLECTVEGTSNPNLYWYRQAAGRGLQLLFYSVGIGQISSEVPQNLSASRPQDRQFILSSKKLLLSDSGFYLCAWSGGQGNSPLHFGNGTRLTVT.

J is TRBJ1-2 and V is TRBV15; no clear D gene. CDR3 length equals 12 residues. The V gene lost 4 bases and the J gene lost 8 bases, with 11 bases spanning the gap. The germline V gene has CDR1 LNHNV and CDR2 YYDKDF (reference sequence). The CDR3 bases are TGTGCCACCAGCAAAGAAACGGGGGGCTACACCTTC. Residues: CATSKETGGYTF. Full variable domain (outside the CDR3, taken from reference TRBV15 and TRBJ1-2): DAMVIQNPRYQVTQFGKPVTLSCSQTLNHNVMYWYQQKSSQAPKLLFHYYDKDFNNEADTPDNFQSRRPNTSFCFLDIRSPGLGDTAMYLCATSKETGGYTFGSGTRLTVV.

The chain uses TRBV6-1 and TRBJ1-2; the D gene is possibly TRBD1 (6 bases). This CDR3 contains 11 residues. CDR1 MNHNS and CDR2 SASEGT come from the germline V gene. The CDR3 sequence: CGSGTPYGYTF. The CDR3 nucleotides read TGTGGTTCCGGGACACCTTATGGCTACACCTTC.

The genes are TRBV19 and TRBJ1-2; the D gene is possibly TRBD1 (5 bases). The V end lost 5 bases, the J end lost 4 bases, and 11 bases lay between the germline ends. The CDR3 sequence is 13 residues long. Per germline, CDR1 LNHDA and CDR2 SQIVND (reference sequence). This chain's CDR3 is CASSEQDIYGYTF. DNA of the CDR3: TGTGCCAGTAGTGAACAGGATATCTATGGCTACACCTTC.

This clone was found a few times. This sample also contains other DNA sequences that code for the same CDR3. This chain links TRBV2 with TRBJ1-5; no reliable D call. Germline CDR1 is SNHLY and CDR2 is FYNNEI. The CDR3 consists of 12 residues. V lost 3 bases and J lost 0, with 0 bases in between. The chain's CDR3 is CASSDSNQPQHF. In DNA form, the CDR3 reads TGTGCCAGCAGTGATAGCAATCAGCCCCAGCATTTT.

The V gene is TRBV19, the J gene TRBJ1-2, with 7 nucleotides matching TRBD1. The V and J ends lost 7 bases and 6 bases, in that order; junction bases with no gene match: 8. This CDR3 is built from 13 residues. Germline lookup yields CDR1 LNHDA and CDR2 SQIVND (reference sequence). This CDR3 reads CASTRQGPNGYTF. The CDR3 nucleotides are TGTGCCAGTACCAGACAGGGTCCCAATGGCTACACCTTC.

The J gene is TRBJ2-1, the V gene TRBV5-6, with TRBD1 matching over 7 bases. Germline V lookup: CDR1 SGHDT, CDR2 YYEEEE. Germline trimming cut 3 bases from V and 0 bases from J; bases unmatched to any gene: 6. This CDR3 is built from 16 residues. This CDR3 is CASSWDSPTSYNEQFF. Here the CDR3 DNA reads TGTGCCAGCAGCTGGGACAGCCCGACCTCCTACAATGAGCAGTTCTTC.

V usage is TRBV6-6 and J usage is TRBJ1-1; 8 bases match TRBD1. Germline V CDR1 and CDR2: MNHNY, SVGAGI (reference sequence). V gave up 6 bases and J gave up 6 bases; unmatched junction bases: 6. This CDR3 is 13 amino acids long. The CDR3 region is CASRTTGDAEAFF. For the CDR3, the DNA is TGTGCCAGCAGGACGACAGGGGATGCTGAAGCTTTCTTT.

A single count supports this clone. V gene TRBV5-1 combines with J gene TRBJ2-6, with 12 bases lining up with TRBD1. The length of the CDR3 is 17 residues. With V trimmed by 5 bases and J by 1 base, 4 bases remained unmatched. Germline-derived CDR1 and CDR2 are SGHRS and YFSETQ. This CDR3 reads CASRAGQGASGANVLTF. The DNA for the CDR3 is TGCGCCAGCAGGGCGGGACAGGGGGCTTCTGGGGCCAACGTCCTGACTTTC.

The chain recombines TRBV12-5 with TRBJ1-5, with D hard to call. This CDR3 contains 15 residues. V lost 6 bases and J lost 1, with 13 bases in between. Germline CDR1 reads LGHNT; CDR2 reads FRNRAP. In DNA, the CDR3 is TGTGCTAGTGGCCCAAACCTTGGGAGCAATCAGCCCCAGCATTTT. This gives the protein CASGPNLGSNQPQHF. The variable domain in full, completed from reference TRBV12-5 and TRBJ1-5, reads DARVTQTPRHKVTEMGQEVTMRCQPILGHNTVFWYRQTMMQGLELLAYFRNRAPLDDSGMPKDRFSAEMPDATLATLKIQPSEPRDSAVYFCASGPNLGSNQPQHFGDGTRLSIL.